These 13 T cell receptor beta chains originate from one sample sequenced in a study of CD8+CD57+ T cells in acquired aplastic anemia. TCR beta VDJ and CDR3 profiling used genomic DNA as template. TCRdb used MiXCR to reprocess the reads, holding one entry per CDR3 protein. The repertoire holds 400,000 to 450,000 distinct CDR3 sequences, with 65% to 80% as singletons. The sequencing sample was made of sorted CD4+, CD8+, or CD8+CD57+ T cells (not recorded which) from PBMCs. The source of these receptors is a human donor in good health, serving as a control.

V gene TRBV19 combines with J gene TRBJ2-2; 8 nucleotides align to TRBD1. CDR3 length equals 16 residues. CDR1 is LNHDA and CDR2 is SQIVND in the germline V gene (reference sequence). V was pared by 7 bases and J by 2 bases, with 9 bases of the junction left unmatched. The CDR3 DNA reads as TGTGCCAGTATTCCTGGACAGGGCGTAAACACCGGGGAGCTGTTTTTT. Amino acids: CASIPGQGVNTGELFF. Using reference TRBV19 and TRBJ2-2 for the parts outside the CDR3, the full variable domain is DGGITQSPKYLFRKEGQNVTLSCEQNLNHDAMYWYRQDPGQGLRLIYYSQIVNDFQKGDIAEGYSVSREKKESFPLTVTSAQKNPTAFYLCASIPGQGVNTGELFFGEGSRLTVL.

This chain connects TRBV6-5 to TRBJ2-2, with 8 positions matching TRBD1. Germline V lookup: CDR1 MNHEY, CDR2 SVGAGI. The CDR3 consists of 14 residues. The trim removed 6 bases at V and 7 bases at J, leaving 7 bases unmatched. The CDR3 sequence: CASRPDRANGELFF. For the CDR3, the DNA is TGTGCCAGCAGACCGGACAGGGCGAACGGGGAGCTGTTTTTT.

Notes on this clonotype: This could be a read error, since a much larger clone is one nucleotide away. The chain joins TRBV9 to TRBJ2-3; D possibly corresponds to TRBD2 (7 bases). The CDR3 is made up of 16 amino acids. V was clipped by 7 bases and J by 4 bases, with 22 bases between them. CDR1 and CDR2 from the germline V gene are SGDLS and YYNGEE. CDR3 DNA: TGTGCCAGCGGGGGGGGCGCTCACCATAGCGCAGATACGCAGTATTTT. Its protein is CASGGGAHHSADTQYF.

Concerning this clonotype: At one end, the junction sequence differs from germline, possibly due to a read error. The chain employs TRBV5-1 and TRBJ2-2; D could derive from TRBD1 or TRBD2 (5 bases each). CDR1 is SGHRS and CDR2 is YFSETQ in the germline V gene. The CDR3 totals 15 residues. CDR3 sequence: CASGLQGGSTGELFF. CDR3 DNA: TGCGCCAGCGGCTTGCAGGGTGGGAGCACCGGGGAGCTGTTTTTT.

V usage is TRBV5-1 and J usage is TRBJ2-3; 13 positions agree with TRBD2. The J segment lost 0 bases and the V segment lost 4 bases, leaving 20 bases of the junction unmatched. CDR3 length: 22 amino acids. Germline V gives CDR1 SGHRS, CDR2 YFSETQ. The chain's CDR3 is CASSPGTSGEAIFLSSTDTQYF. In nucleotides, the CDR3 is TGCGCCAGCAGCCCCGGGACTAGCGGGGAGGCCATCTTTCTCTCCAGCACAGATACGCAGTATTTT.

The J gene is TRBJ1-2, the V gene TRBV7-2; no firm D call. The V gene lost 4 bases and the J gene lost 13 bases, with 25 bases spanning the gap. Germline loops: CDR1 SGHTA, CDR2 FQGNSA. There are 15 residues in the CDR3. The CDR3 DNA is TGTGCCAGCAGCTCAGAGGTGCGCAACACTGAAGCTTTCACCTTC. This translates into CASSSEVRNTEAFTF.

On this clonotype itself: One end of the junction varies from germline; a read error may be responsible. J is TRBJ1-5 and V is TRBV7-7, with D possibly being TRBD1 (5 bases). The germline CDR1 and CDR2 sequences are SSHAT and FNYEAQ (reference sequence). The CDR3 has 16 amino acids. The CDR3 nucleotides are TGTGCCACCAGCTTAGCAACGGGAGGACACCAGATACCCCAGCATTTT. Translated: CATSLATGGHQIPQHF.

V usage is TRBV11-2 and J usage is TRBJ1-1; D is uncertain. V lost 0 bases, J lost 1 base, and 12 bases lay in between. The germline CDR1 and CDR2 sequences are SGHAT and FQNNGV. This CDR3 has 16 residues. CDR3 nucleotide sequence: TGTGCCAGCAGCTTAGACAGGCGGGAAGGGAACACTGAAGCTTTCTTT. Encoded protein: CASSLDRREGNTEAFF.

A note on this clonotype: This may be a read error, as it is one base from a much larger clone. The chain employs TRBV6-2 or TRBV6-3 and TRBJ2-1; D is uncertain. From germline, CDR1 is MNHEY and CDR2 SVGEGT. This CDR3 has 13 amino acids. The CDR3 nucleotides are TGTGCCAGCAGTTCTGTTGGGCGAAATGAGCGGTTCTTC. Protein: CASSSVGRNERFF.

This chain links TRBV5-1 with TRBJ1-1; D remains unclear. Germline CDR1 reads SGHRS; CDR2 reads YFSETQ. There are 13 residues in the CDR3. V shed 2 bases and J shed 8 bases, with 13 bases lying between them. The CDR3 sequence is CASSFAGQSEAFF. CDR3 DNA: TGCGCCAGCAGCTTTGCGGGTCAGAGCGAAGCTTTCTTT.

The V and J genes are TRBV7-2 and TRBJ2-1; TRBD2 matches 11 bases. This CDR3 is built from 15 residues. Germline loops: CDR1 SGHTA, CDR2 FQGNSA. The J segment lost 10 bases and the V segment lost 1 base, leaving 6 bases of the junction unmatched. CDR3 bases: TGTGCCAGCAGCTTAGTAGCGGGGGGGATCCTAGAGCAGTTCTTC. It codes for CASSLVAGGILEQFF.

The chain joins TRBV29-1 to TRBJ2-7; no reliable D call. Germline V lookup: CDR1 SQVTM, CDR2 ANQGSEA. Trimming pared 1 base from V and 9 bases from J, leaving 10 bases between. This CDR3 spans 11 amino acids. CDR3 in DNA: TGCAGCGTTGAAGTAGGGCTAGGGCAGTACTTC. This sequence encodes CSVEVGLGQYF.

The chain joins TRBV29-1 to TRBJ2-7, with D perhaps given as TRBD1 or TRBD2 (6 bases each). V was clipped by 7 bases and J by 4 bases, with 20 bases between them. The CDR3 totals 14 residues. CDR1 is SQVTM and CDR2 is ANQGSEA in the germline V gene. The CDR3 DNA follows: TGCAGCGCTGACGGGGGCTCCTTTGCATACGAGCAGTACTTC. It yields the protein CSADGGSFAYEQYF.